This T cell receptor (beta chain) was captured in a study of blood T cell repertoires in COVID-19. Germline V gene lookup returns CDR1 SGHNT and CDR2 YYREEE (reference sequence). The CDR3 extends over 18 amino acids. V shed 10 bases and J shed 2 bases, with 31 bases lying between them. Assay used: immunoSEQ multiplex PCR; TCRdb lists only in-frame clones, some missing. Here the sample spans roughly 100,000 clones, roughly 76% being singletons. The rearrangement joins TRBV5-4 to TRBJ2-7; tentatively, D is TRBD2 (6 bases). The sequenced sample was peripheral blood. The receptor's source is a woman aged 65 to 85 with acute or convalescent COVID-19. The CDR3 is CALRIGCWSRDHTYEQYF. CDR3 nucleotides: TGTGCCCTACGCATTGGGTGTTGGTCGCGGGACCATACCTACGAGCAGTACTTC.